Below, 5 T cell receptor beta chains from the same sample are listed, as sequenced in a study of cytomegalovirus exposure and HLA in healthy donors. PCR was performed using 60 Vbeta and 13 Jbeta primers. Some clones are missing from TCRdb's copy, which holds only in-frame ones; the method was immunoSEQ multiplex PCR. This sample has roughly 100,000 clones, with roughly a tenth found just once. The sample comprised PBMCs. Receptor source: a man aged 35-49 years in good health and CMV-seropositive.

This clone was counted a few times. The chain recombines TRBV9 with TRBJ2-2, with 7 positions matching TRBD2. Germline-derived CDR1 and CDR2 are SGDLS and YYNGEE. V shed 4 bases, J shed 0 bases, and the junction held 9 bases outside the gene matches. The CDR3 contains 17 residues. The CDR3 nucleotides are TGTGCCAGCAGCAGGGGAGCGGGACTTTCGAACACCGGGGAGCTGTTTTTT. It yields the protein CASSRGAGLSNTGELFF.

The V call is TRBV29-1, the J call TRBJ2-7; D may be TRBD1 (6 bases). The CDR3 is 13 amino acids. V was pared by 6 bases and J by 4 bases, with 16 bases between. CDR1 and CDR2 from the germline V gene are SQVTM and ANQGSEA. CDR3 sequence reads: CSVASQGWYEQYF. The CDR3 region has the DNA TGCAGCGTCGCCTCACAGGGATGGTACGAGCAGTACTTC.

This clone was detected a few times. The chain employs TRBV18 and TRBJ2-6, with a possible D match to TRBD1 (5 bases). Germline CDR1 KGHSH, CDR2 LQKENI. The CDR3 loop spans 17 amino acids. V was cut by 6 bases and J by 0 bases, with 15 bases left in between. The CDR3 region is CASSFGHPTSGANVLTF. CDR3 nucleotide sequence: TGTGCCAGCTCTTTCGGACATCCTACCTCTGGGGCCAACGTCCTGACTTTC.

This clone was seen a few times. The chain couples TRBV25-1 to TRBJ2-1; TRBD2 agrees at 10 bases. CDR1 and CDR2 (germline): MGHDK, SYGVNS. The CDR3 sequence is 16 residues long. J lost 7 bases, V lost 10 bases, and 16 bases had no gene match. In DNA, the CDR3 is TGTGCCACCCCGCAATTTTACCTAGCGGGAGTTAATGAGCAGTTCTTC. Residues: CATPQFYLAGVNEQFF.

This clone was seen a handful of times. The chain links TRBV27 to TRBJ2-5, with D perhaps matching TRBD1 (5 bases). Germline CDR1 is MNHEY and CDR2 is SMNVEV (reference sequence). V lost 6 bases and J 0 bases, leaving 20 bases between the germline ends. The CDR3 covers 17 residues. The CDR3 here is CASRTLTGDPHQETQYF. The CDR3 nucleotides read TGTGCCAGCAGGACCCTCACAGGAGACCCCCACCAAGAGACCCAGTACTTC.